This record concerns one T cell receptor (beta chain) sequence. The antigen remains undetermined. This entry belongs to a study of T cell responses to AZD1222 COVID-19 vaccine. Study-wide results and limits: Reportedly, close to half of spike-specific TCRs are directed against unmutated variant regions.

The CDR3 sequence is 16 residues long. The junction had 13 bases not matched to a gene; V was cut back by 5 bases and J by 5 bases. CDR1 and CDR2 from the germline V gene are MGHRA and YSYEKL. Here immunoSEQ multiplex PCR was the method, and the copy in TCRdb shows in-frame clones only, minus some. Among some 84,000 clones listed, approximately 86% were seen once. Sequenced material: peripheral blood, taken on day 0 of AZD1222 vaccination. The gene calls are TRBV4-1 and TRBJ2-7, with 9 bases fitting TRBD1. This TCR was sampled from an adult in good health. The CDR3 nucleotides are TGCGCCAGCAGCTTTTCTACCGGGACAGGGTTCAACGAGCAGTACTTC. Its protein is CASSFSTGTGFNEQYF.